There are many counts of the clone carrying this TCR beta chain. Its antigen is unknown. Germline V CDR1 and CDR2: SGHTA, FQGNSA. J gave up 6 bases and V 4 bases, and 7 bases lay outside the gene matches. The CDR3 has 15 amino acids. This entry comes from a study of T cell repertoires in cytomegalovirus infection. In the study overall: CMV epitopes that were recently identified and HLA-C-restricted were used alongside well-studied HLA-B-restricted ones. Public TCR beta signature analysis indicated the presence of both CMV infection and matching HLA type.

Study-level points and caveats: The study found HLA-C-restricted CMV-specific TCR beta clonotypes dominating the ex vivo response. CMV carriers having the relevant HLA were flagged by cumulative public TCR beta family frequency.

MiXCR, applied by TCRdb to the reads, yields one record per CDR3 protein. There are 110,000 or so distinct CDR3 sequences in the sample; 30% occur only once, and roughly 40% lies in the top ten. This chain joins TRBV7-2 and TRBJ2-3; 10 bases line up with TRBD2. The source material was CD8+ T cells from cultured PBMCs, sampled from culture after CMV antigen stimulation. The sequence came from a human donor in good health (CMV status not recorded). Some clones in this sample may be carry-over from other donors' samples. The CDR3 coding sequence is TGTGCCAGCAGCTCCCTAGCGGGGGCCCCCGATACGCAGTATTTT. The encoded protein is CASSSLAGAPDTQYF.